The clone carrying this T cell receptor (beta chain) was recorded many times. Its antigen is undetermined. Germline CDR1 reads SEHNR; CDR2 reads FQNEAQ (reference sequence). V dropped 0 bases and J dropped 2; count of bases not matched to a gene: 9. The CDR3 extends over 19 amino acids. TCRdb reanalysed the reads using MiXCR and keeps one entry per CDR3 protein. In the table there are about 920,000 distinct CDR3 sequences, roughly 31% of which are singletons. This entry belongs to a study of T cell repertoires in cytomegalovirus infection. On the study more broadly: Well-studied HLA-B-restricted epitopes and recently identified HLA-C-restricted epitopes of CMV were both used in the study. From public TCR beta signatures came an indication of both CMV infection and matching HLA type.

Whole-study results and caveats: Dominating the ex vivo response were TCR beta clonotypes that were CMV-specific and HLA-C-restricted. Individuals carrying CMV plus the relevant HLA were identified by cumulative frequency of public TCR beta families.

This receptor was obtained from a human donor in good health (CMV status not recorded). Some clones in this sample may be carry-over from other donors' samples. Material: cultured CD8+ T cells from PBMCs, obtained from culture after CMV antigen stimulation. The chain uses TRBV7-9 and TRBJ2-5; the match to TRBD2 covers 13 bases. DNA for the CDR3: TGTGCCAGCAGCTTAGCGCCCGGACTAGCGGGGGTAGGACAAGAGACCCAGTACTTC. Translated, it gives CASSLAPGLAGVGQETQYF.